A selection of T cell receptor beta chains follows, all from one sample in a study of cytomegalovirus exposure and HLA in healthy donors. Repertoires were generated with immunoSEQ multiplex PCR, while TCRdb's copy carries only in-frame clones and drops some. The sample has about 100,000 clones; approximately 80% are singletons. The sequenced material came from PBMCs. The receptors originated from a male donor in good health and CMV-seronegative. Each CDR3 is given with its conserved first and last residue. The D gene is left open where the match is weak. For some rows the clone size is stated as once, few or many, or as a class when expanded; others skip it.

j_gene: TRBJ2-3
d_gene: .
abundance: .
v_gene: TRBV27
CDR3aa: CASSLGRIGTDTQYF
CDR3nt: TGTGCCAGCAGTTTAGGGAGGATCGGCACAGATACGCAGTATTTT

j_gene: TRBJ2-5
d_gene: .
abundance: .
v_gene: TRBV15
CDR3aa: CATSRGSALGHSGQYF
CDR3nt: TGTGCCACCAGCAGAGGTTCGGCCCTCGGACACTCCGGGCAGTACTTC

j_gene: TRBJ2-7
d_gene: .
abundance: .
v_gene: TRBV10-1
CDR3aa: CASSESGGTASSYEQYF
CDR3nt: TGCGCCAGCAGTGAGTCAGGAGGGACAGCCAGCTCCTACGAGCAGTACTTC

j_gene: TRBJ1-5
d_gene: .
abundance: .
v_gene: TRBV7-9
CDR3aa: CASNPGGSGTDQPQHF
CDR3nt: TGTGCCAGCAACCCGGGGGGTTCGGGTACGGATCAGCCCCAGCATTTT

j_gene: TRBJ2-5
d_gene: TRBD2
abundance: .
v_gene: TRBV29-1
CDR3aa: CSVFGGSPPETQYF
CDR3nt: TGCAGCGTTTTTGGCGGGAGTCCTCCGGAGACCCAGTACTTC

j_gene: TRBJ2-1
d_gene: .
abundance: .
v_gene: TRBV2
CDR3aa: CASGALYNEQFF
CDR3nt: TGTGCCAGCGGGGCTCTCTACAATGAGCAGTTCTTC

j_gene: TRBJ1-1
d_gene: .
abundance: .
v_gene: TRBV28
CDR3aa: CASSSVRDVNTEAFF
CDR3nt: TGTGCCAGCAGCTCGGTCAGGGATGTGAACACTGAAGCTTTCTTT

j_gene: TRBJ1-4
d_gene: .
abundance: .
v_gene: TRBV5-1
CDR3aa: CASSRGQPNEKLFF
CDR3nt: TGCGCCAGCAGCCGCGGACAGCCTAATGAAAAACTGTTTTTT

j_gene: TRBJ2-3
d_gene: TRBD1
abundance: .
v_gene: TRBV6-5
CDR3aa: CASSYSTGGEGNTQYF
CDR3nt: TGTGCCAGCAGTTACTCGACAGGGGGAGAAGGAAATACGCAGTATTTT

j_gene: TRBJ2-7
d_gene: TRBD2
abundance: .
v_gene: TRBV6-6
CDR3aa: CASRSPLGRDYEQYF
CDR3nt: TGTGCCAGCAGGTCCCCACTAGGGAGGGACTACGAGCAGTACTTC

j_gene: TRBJ1-4
d_gene: .
abundance: .
v_gene: TRBV6-5
CDR3aa: CASSYSAGVGEKLFF
CDR3nt: TGTGCCAGCAGTTACTCGGCCGGGGTGGGTGAAAAACTGTTTTTT

j_gene: TRBJ2-3
d_gene: TRBD2
abundance: few
v_gene: TRBV9
CDR3aa: CASNGGDYTDTQYF
CDR3nt: TGTGCCAGTAACGGGGGGGATTACACAGATACGCAGTATTTT

j_gene: TRBJ2-1
d_gene: .
abundance: .
v_gene: TRBV29-1
CDR3aa: CSVVRGARGNEQFF
CDR3nt: TGCAGCGTCGTCCGAGGGGCTCGGGGGAATGAGCAGTTCTTC

j_gene: TRBJ1-4
d_gene: .
abundance: .
v_gene: TRBV30
CDR3aa: CAWSDTGSTNEKLFF
CDR3nt: TGTGCCTGGAGCGACACAGGGTCTACTAATGAAAAACTGTTTTTT

j_gene: TRBJ2-1
d_gene: .
abundance: .
v_gene: TRBV7-9
CDR3aa: CASSTTFSYNEQFF
CDR3nt: TGTGCCAGCAGCACGACTTTCTCCTACAATGAGCAGTTCTTC

j_gene: TRBJ2-3
d_gene: TRBD1
abundance: .
v_gene: TRBV9
CDR3aa: CASSVDPGQGRDTQYF
CDR3nt: TGTGCCAGCAGCGTAGACCCGGGACAGGGGAGAGATACGCAGTATTTT

j_gene: TRBJ2-7
d_gene: TRBD1
abundance: .
v_gene: TRBV5-8
CDR3aa: CASSLRLRGSSEQYF
CDR3nt: TGTGCCAGCAGCTTAAGGCTCAGGGGGTCTAGTGAGCAGTACTTC

j_gene: TRBJ1-2
d_gene: .
abundance: .
v_gene: TRBV6-1
CDR3aa: CATDPGVGYTF
CDR3nt: TGTGCCACCGATCCAGGGGTCGGCTACACCTTC

j_gene: TRBJ1-3
d_gene: TRBD1
abundance: .
v_gene: TRBV6-6
CDR3aa: CASRPDRGVGNTIYF
CDR3nt: TGTGCCAGCAGACCGGACAGGGGCGTTGGAAACACCATATATTTT

j_gene: TRBJ2-5
d_gene: .
abundance: .
v_gene: TRBV30
CDR3aa: CAWSVRSTGVRETQYF
CDR3nt: TGTGCCTGGAGTGTGAGGTCGACAGGTGTGCGGGAGACCCAGTACTTC

j_gene: TRBJ1-5
d_gene: .
abundance: .
v_gene: TRBV2
CDR3aa: CASWEGSNQPQHF
CDR3nt: TGTGCCAGCTGGGAGGGCAGCAATCAGCCCCAGCATTTT

j_gene: TRBJ2-2
d_gene: .
abundance: .
v_gene: TRBV5-4
CDR3aa: CASSLVAGGELFF
CDR3nt: TGTGCCAGCAGCTTGGTTGCCGGCGGGGAGCTGTTTTTT

j_gene: TRBJ2-6
d_gene: TRBD1
abundance: .
v_gene: TRBV9
CDR3aa: CASSGDRVLSGANVLTF
CDR3nt: TGTGCCAGCAGCGGGGACAGGGTCCTCTCTGGGGCCAACGTCCTGACTTTC

j_gene: TRBJ2-6
d_gene: TRBD1
abundance: few
v_gene: TRBV7-9
CDR3aa: CASSQGGQPTMWGANVLTF
CDR3nt: TGTGCCAGCAGCCAAGGGGGACAGCCTACCATGTGGGGGGCCAACGTCCTGACTTTC

j_gene: TRBJ2-7
d_gene: TRBD1
abundance: .
v_gene: TRBV18
CDR3aa: CASATGTGGYEQYF
CDR3nt: TGTGCCAGCGCGACCGGGACAGGGGGTTACGAGCAGTACTTC

j_gene: TRBJ2-1
d_gene: .
abundance: .
v_gene: TRBV2
CDR3aa: CASSNEVGGSSYNEQFF
CDR3nt: TGTGCCAGCAGTAATGAGGTCGGGGGAAGCTCCTACAATGAGCAGTTCTTC

j_gene: TRBJ2-3
d_gene: TRBD2
abundance: .
v_gene: TRBV10-1
CDR3aa: CASSEGTSGSADTQYF
CDR3nt: TGCGCCAGCAGTGAGGGGACTAGCGGGAGTGCAGATACGCAGTATTTT

j_gene: TRBJ1-1
d_gene: .
abundance: .
v_gene: TRBV5-4
CDR3aa: CASSPRGSLNTEAFF
CDR3nt: TGTGCCAGCAGCCCTCGAGGAAGCCTGAACACTGAAGCTTTCTTT

j_gene: TRBJ2-2
d_gene: TRBD2
abundance: .
v_gene: TRBV7-2
CDR3aa: CASSLRLAIGPGELFF
CDR3nt: TGTGCCAGCAGCTTACGACTAGCGATAGGGCCCGGGGAGCTGTTTTTT

j_gene: TRBJ2-2
d_gene: TRBD2
abundance: .
v_gene: TRBV11-3
CDR3aa: CASSLVSGTNTGELFF
CDR3nt: TGTGCCAGCAGCTTAGTTAGCGGGACGAACACCGGGGAGCTGTTTTTT

j_gene: TRBJ2-2
d_gene: .
abundance: .
v_gene: TRBV9
CDR3aa: CASSVGGRLSNTGELFF
CDR3nt: TGTGCCAGCAGCGTAGGAGGGCGACTAAGTAACACCGGGGAGCTGTTTTTT

j_gene: TRBJ1-5
d_gene: .
abundance: .
v_gene: TRBV5-5
CDR3aa: CASSLDWPTGQPQHF
CDR3nt: TGTGCCAGCAGCTTGGACTGGCCCACGGGGCAGCCCCAGCATTTT

j_gene: TRBJ1-1
d_gene: .
abundance: .
v_gene: TRBV6-1
CDR3aa: CASSEALTEAFF
CDR3nt: TGTGCCAGCAGTGAAGCCCTCACTGAAGCTTTCTTT

j_gene: TRBJ2-5
d_gene: TRBD1
abundance: .
v_gene: TRBV5-4
CDR3aa: CASSKPGQGTQETQYF
CDR3nt: TGTGCCAGCAGCAAGCCGGGACAGGGGACGCAAGAGACCCAGTACTTC

j_gene: TRBJ1-4
d_gene: TRBD1
abundance: .
v_gene: TRBV11-2
CDR3aa: CASSLGDRVVEKLFF
CDR3nt: TGTGCCAGCAGCTTAGGGGACAGGGTGGTTGAAAAACTGTTTTTT

j_gene: TRBJ1-4
d_gene: .
abundance: once
v_gene: TRBV4-2
CDR3aa: CASSVQAGGEKLFF
CDR3nt: TGTGCCAGCAGCGTACAGGCCGGTGGTGAAAAACTGTTTTTT

j_gene: TRBJ1-2
d_gene: .
abundance: .
v_gene: TRBV9
CDR3aa: CASSVARGYYGYTF
CDR3nt: TGTGCCAGCAGCGTAGCGAGGGGGTACTATGGCTACACCTTC

j_gene: TRBJ2-7
d_gene: .
abundance: .
v_gene: TRBV5-1
CDR3aa: CASTRGEGPYEQYF
CDR3nt: TGCGCCAGCACTAGGGGGGAGGGCCCCTACGAGCAGTACTTC

j_gene: TRBJ2-3
d_gene: .
abundance: .
v_gene: TRBV7-8
CDR3aa: CASSLWEFTDTQYF
CDR3nt: TGTGCCAGCAGCTTGTGGGAGTTCACAGATACGCAGTATTTT

j_gene: TRBJ2-3
d_gene: .
abundance: .
v_gene: TRBV2
CDR3aa: CAIQGTSTDTQYF
CDR3nt: TGTGCCATCCAGGGAACCAGCACAGATACGCAGTATTTT

j_gene: TRBJ2-7
d_gene: TRBD2
abundance: .
v_gene: TRBV6-5
CDR3aa: CASSPGRETNEQYF
CDR3nt: TGTGCCAGCAGTCCGGGGAGGGAAACTAACGAGCAGTACTTC

j_gene: TRBJ2-1
d_gene: TRBD2
abundance: few
v_gene: TRBV6-1
CDR3aa: CASSETSGSLVGEQFF
CDR3nt: TGTGCCAGCAGCGAAACTAGCGGGAGTTTAGTCGGTGAGCAGTTCTTC

j_gene: TRBJ2-1
d_gene: .
abundance: .
v_gene: TRBV19
CDR3aa: CASSITRSSYNEQFF
CDR3nt: TGTGCCAGTAGTATAACTCGGAGCTCCTACAATGAGCAGTTCTTC

j_gene: TRBJ2-5
d_gene: TRBD2
abundance: .
v_gene: TRBV29-1
CDR3aa: CSVEGTSGFQETQYF
CDR3nt: TGCAGCGTGGAGGGGACTAGCGGGTTCCAAGAGACCCAGTACTTC

j_gene: TRBJ2-1
d_gene: TRBD2
abundance: .
v_gene: TRBV19
CDR3aa: CASSPRGLAGGLTDEQFF
CDR3nt: TGTGCCAGTAGTCCCCGGGGTCTAGCGGGAGGCCTAACGGATGAGCAGTTCTTC

j_gene: TRBJ1-2
d_gene: .
abundance: .
v_gene: TRBV18
CDR3aa: CASSPAGNYGYTF
CDR3nt: TGTGCCAGCTCACCAGCCGGTAACTATGGCTACACCTTC

j_gene: TRBJ2-7
d_gene: TRBD2
abundance: .
v_gene: TRBV10-1
CDR3aa: CASSDGTSAYEQYF
CDR3nt: TGCGCCAGCAGTGATGGGACTAGCGCCTACGAGCAGTACTTC

j_gene: TRBJ2-7
d_gene: .
abundance: .
v_gene: TRBV20-1
CDR3aa: CSARGPYEQYF
CDR3nt: TGCAGTGCTAGAGGGCCGTACGAGCAGTACTTC

j_gene: TRBJ2-3
d_gene: TRBD2
abundance: once
v_gene: TRBV19
CDR3aa: CASSIATSGKEDTQYF
CDR3nt: TGTGCCAGTAGTATAGCGACTAGCGGGAAGGAAGATACGCAGTATTTT

j_gene: TRBJ1-1
d_gene: TRBD1
abundance: .
v_gene: TRBV18
CDR3aa: CASSPNPRGRGTEAFF
CDR3nt: TGTGCCAGCTCACCTAACCCCAGGGGGCGGGGGACTGAAGCTTTCTTT

j_gene: TRBJ2-7
d_gene: TRBD2
abundance: .
v_gene: TRBV7-9
CDR3aa: CASSLGSGNYEQYF
CDR3nt: TGTGCCAGCAGCTTAGGAAGCGGGAACTACGAGCAGTACTTC

j_gene: TRBJ1-2
d_gene: .
abundance: .
v_gene: TRBV5-4
CDR3aa: CASSLISGGGIGYTF
CDR3nt: TGTGCCAGCAGTCTAATATCAGGCGGGGGAATCGGCTACACCTTC

j_gene: TRBJ2-3
d_gene: TRBD2
abundance: .
v_gene: TRBV11-2
CDR3aa: CASREAGGSNTDTQYF
CDR3nt: TGTGCCAGCAGGGAAGCCGGGGGGTCAAACACAGATACGCAGTATTTT